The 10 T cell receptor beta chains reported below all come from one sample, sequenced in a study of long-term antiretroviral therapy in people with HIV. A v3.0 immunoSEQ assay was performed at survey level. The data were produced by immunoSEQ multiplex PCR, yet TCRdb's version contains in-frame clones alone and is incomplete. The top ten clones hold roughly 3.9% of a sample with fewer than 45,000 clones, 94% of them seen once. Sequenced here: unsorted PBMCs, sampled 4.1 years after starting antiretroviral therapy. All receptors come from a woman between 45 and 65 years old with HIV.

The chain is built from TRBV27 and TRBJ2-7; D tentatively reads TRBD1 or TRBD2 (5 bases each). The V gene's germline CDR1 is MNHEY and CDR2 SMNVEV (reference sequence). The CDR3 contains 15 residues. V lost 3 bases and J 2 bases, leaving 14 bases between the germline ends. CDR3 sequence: CASSFNGANPYEQYF. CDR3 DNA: TGTGCCAGCAGTTTTAACGGGGCGAACCCCTACGAGCAGTACTTC.

Written as DNA, the CDR3 is TGTGCCATCAGTGAGGGCGGACTAGAAAGGAACACCGGGGAGCTGTTTTTT. Protein: CAISEGGLERNTGELFF. The chain recombines TRBV10-3 with TRBJ2-2; TRBD2 aligns across 7 bases. J was trimmed by 1 base and V by 2 bases; bases with no gene match: 7. The germline CDR1 and CDR2 sequences are ENHRY and SYGVKD. CDR3 length: 17 residues.

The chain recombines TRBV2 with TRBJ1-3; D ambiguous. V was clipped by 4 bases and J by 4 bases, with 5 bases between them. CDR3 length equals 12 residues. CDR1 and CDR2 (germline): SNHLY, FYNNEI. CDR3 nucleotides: TGTGCCAGCAGTGGGGCCGGAAACACCATATATTTT. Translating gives CASSGAGNTIYF.

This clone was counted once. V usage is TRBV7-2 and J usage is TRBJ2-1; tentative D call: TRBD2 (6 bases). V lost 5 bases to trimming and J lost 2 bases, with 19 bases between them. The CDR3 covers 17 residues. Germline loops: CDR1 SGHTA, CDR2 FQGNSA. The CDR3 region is CASSRQSGGPPYNEQFF. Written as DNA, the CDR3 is TGTGCCAGCAGCCGACAGTCCGGGGGACCCCCCTACAATGAGCAGTTCTTC.

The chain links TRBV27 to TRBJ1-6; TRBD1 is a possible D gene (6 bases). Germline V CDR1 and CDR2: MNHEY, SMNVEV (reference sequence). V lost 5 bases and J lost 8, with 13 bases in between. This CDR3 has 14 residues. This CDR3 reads CASSKQGGDSPLHF. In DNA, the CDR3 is TGTGCCAGCAGTAAACAGGGCGGCGATTCACCCCTCCACTTT.

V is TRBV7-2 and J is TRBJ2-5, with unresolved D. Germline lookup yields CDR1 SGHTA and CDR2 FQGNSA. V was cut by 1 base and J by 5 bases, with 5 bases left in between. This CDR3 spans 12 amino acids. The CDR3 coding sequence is TGTGCCAGCAGCTTAGTAAGTGAGACCCAGTACTTC. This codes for CASSLVSETQYF.

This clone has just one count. CDR3 bases: TGTGCCAGCACCGAGGGGCAGGCAGATAATTCACCCCTCCACTTT. Translating gives CASTEGQADNSPLHF. This sequence joins TRBV6-5 and TRBJ1-6, with a possible D match to TRBD1 (5 bases). There are 15 residues in the CDR3. Germline loops: CDR1 MNHEY, CDR2 SVGAGI. The V gene lost 7 bases and the J gene lost 5 bases, with 15 bases spanning the gap.

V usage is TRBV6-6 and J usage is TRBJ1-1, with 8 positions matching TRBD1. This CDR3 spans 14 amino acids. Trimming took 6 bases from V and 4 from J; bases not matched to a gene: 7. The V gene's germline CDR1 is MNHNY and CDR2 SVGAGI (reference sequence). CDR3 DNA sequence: TGTGCCAGCAGAAGACCGGACAGGGTCACTGAAGCTTTCTTT. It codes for CASRRPDRVTEAFF.

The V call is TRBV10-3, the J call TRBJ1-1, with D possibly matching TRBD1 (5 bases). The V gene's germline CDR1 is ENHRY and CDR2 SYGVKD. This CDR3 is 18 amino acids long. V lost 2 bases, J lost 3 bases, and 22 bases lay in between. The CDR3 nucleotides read TGTGCCATCAGTGAGAGGGGTAGTGGGGACCTAAAACACACTGAAGCTTTCTTT. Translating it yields CAISERGSGDLKHTEAFF.

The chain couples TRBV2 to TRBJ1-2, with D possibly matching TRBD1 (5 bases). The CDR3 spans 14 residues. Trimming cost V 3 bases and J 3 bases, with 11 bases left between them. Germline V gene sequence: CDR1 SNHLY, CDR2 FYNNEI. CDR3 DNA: TGTGCCAGCAGTGACGACAGAGGGGACTATGGCTACACCTTC. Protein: CASSDDRGDYGYTF.